A selection of T cell receptor beta chains follows, all from one sample in a study of Graves' ophthalmopathy and Graves' hyperthyroidism. TCRdb reprocessed the multiplex PCR reads via MiXCR and lists one record per CDR3 protein. This sample has some 160,000 distinct CDR3 sequences, with approximately 40% found just once. What was sequenced was peripheral blood. These receptors were taken from a young man with Graves' ophthalmopathy. The CDR3 runs from the conserved cysteine through the conserved F or W. A D gene is named only where the DNA matches it firmly. The listing skips clone size in some rows; elsewhere it reads once, few, many or a size class.

cdr3_length,clone_size,v_call,d_call,j_call,cdr3_aa,cdr3_nt
13,.,TRBV11-2,.,TRBJ2-7,CASTHRVGNEQYF,TGTGCCAGCACCCACAGGGTCGGCAACGAGCAGTACTTC
14,many,TRBV12-3/TRBV12-4,.,TRBJ2-2,CASSLRESTGELFF,TGTGCCAGCAGTTTAAGGGAAAGCACCGGGGAGCTGTTTTTT
17,.,TRBV12-3/TRBV12-4,TRBD2,TRBJ2-5,CASTPGQTSGVKETQYF,TGTGCCAGCACCCCGGGACAGACTAGCGGGGTAAAAGAGACCCAGTACTTC
15,many,TRBV28,TRBD1,TRBJ1-5,CASSWTGGSNQPQHF,TGTGCCAGCAGTTGGACAGGAGGAAGCAATCAGCCCCAGCATTTT
16,many,TRBV10-3,TRBD2,TRBJ2-7,CATTRTSGGPPYEQYF,TGTGCCACCACACGGACTAGCGGAGGCCCGCCCTACGAGCAGTACTTC
11,many,TRBV12-3/TRBV12-4,.,TRBJ1-5,CASSLGGGQHF,TGTGCCAGCAGTTTGGGGGGTGGCCAGCATTTT
15,many,TRBV11-1,TRBD2,TRBJ2-5,CASSLLAGDQETQYF,TGTGCCAGCAGCCTTCTGGCGGGAGACCAAGAGACCCAGTACTTC
14,many,TRBV19,.,TRBJ2-5,CASSNWTKQETQYF,TGTGCCAGTAGTAACTGGACAAAGCAAGAGACCCAGTACTTC
14,.,TRBV6-1,.,TRBJ2-7,CASSIGSGRREQYF,TGTGCCAGCAGTATCGGATCAGGTCGGCGCGAGCAGTACTTC
15,many,TRBV9,.,TRBJ2-4,CASSVSPRDGNIQYF,TGTGCCAGCAGCGTAAGCCCTAGGGACGGAAACATTCAGTACTTC
12,many,TRBV12-3/TRBV12-4,.,TRBJ2-2,CASSFTAGELFF,TGTGCCAGCAGTTTCACAGCCGGGGAGCTGTTTTTT
14,.,TRBV5-1,.,TRBJ1-2,CASSWGDRGTGYTF,TGCGCCAGCAGCTGGGGGGACCGCGGCACCGGCTACACCTTC
11,.,TRBV12-3/TRBV12-4,.,TRBJ2-7,CASPGRYEQYF,TGTGCCTCTCCTGGGAGATACGAGCAGTACTTC
13,many,TRBV11-2,TRBD1,TRBJ1-1,CASTDRGWTEAFF,TGTGCCAGCACCGACAGGGGGTGGACTGAAGCTTTCTTT
15,many,TRBV27,.,TRBJ2-7,CASSPRRGSSYEQYF,TGTGCCAGCAGTCCCAGACGGGGGTCCTCCTACGAGCAGTACTTC
14,.,TRBV6-1,TRBD1,TRBJ1-6,CASTPGGDGSPLHF,TGTGCCAGCACCCCAGGGGGAGATGGTTCACCCCTCCACTTT
16,once,TRBV6-2/TRBV6-3,.,TRBJ2-7,CASSSTFGGRAYEQYF,TGTGCCAGCAGTTCGACCTTTGGGGGGAGAGCCTACGAGCAGTACTTC
17,many,TRBV27,.,TRBJ2-6,CASSPRDANSGANVLTF,TGTGCCAGCAGCCCTCGGGACGCCAACTCTGGGGCCAACGTCCTGACTTTC
16,many,TRBV6-2/TRBV6-3,TRBD1,TRBJ2-6,CASSWGQGNGANVLTF,TGTGCCAGCAGTTGGGGACAGGGGAACGGGGCCAACGTCCTGACTTTC
15,many,TRBV28,TRBD1,TRBJ1-1,CASSPALQGFTEAFF,TGTGCCAGCAGTCCCGCCCTACAGGGGTTCACTGAAGCTTTCTTT
15,many,TRBV15,.,TRBJ2-7,CATSRDRQGFYEQYF,TGTGCCACCAGCAGAGATCGCCAGGGGTTCTACGAGCAGTACTTC
14,many,TRBV6-2/TRBV6-3,.,TRBJ1-1,CASSYQQGNTEAFF,TGTGCCAGCAGTTACCAACAGGGGAACACTGAAGCTTTCTTT
13,many,TRBV7-3,.,TRBJ2-5,CASSLTIQETQYF,TGTGCCAGCAGCTTAACCATACAAGAGACCCAGTACTTC
16,.,TRBV6-2/TRBV6-3,TRBD2,TRBJ2-7,CASTHPVAGGPSVRYF,TGTGCCAGCACCCACCCCGTTGCGGGAGGCCCCTCCGTCCGGTACTTC
17,.,TRBV6-5,.,TRBJ1-5,CASSYSWDGNSNQPQHF,TGTGCCAGCAGTTACTCATGGGACGGAAATAGCAATCAGCCCCAGCATTTT
13,many,TRBV12-3/TRBV12-4,.,TRBJ2-7,CASSLARGWEQYF,TGTGCCAGCAGTTTAGCGAGGGGTTGGGAGCAGTACTTC
13,.,TRBV2,TRBD1,TRBJ2-7,CASSRGQDGGQYF,TGTGCCAGCAGTCGAGGACAGGACGGCGGGCAGTACTTC
15,many,TRBV4-3,TRBD1,TRBJ2-7,CASSQDLGQGFEQYF,TGCGCCAGCAGCCAAGATCTGGGACAGGGGTTCGAGCAGTACTTC
11,once,TRBV20-1,.,TRBJ2-7,CSASVSYEQYF,TGCAGTGCAAGCGTGTCCTACGAGCAGTACTTC
16,many,TRBV28,.,TRBJ2-7,CASSLFRAGRPYEQYF,TGTGCCAGCAGTTTATTTCGGGCAGGGAGACCCTACGAGCAGTACTTC
16,.,TRBV5-1,.,TRBJ1-1,CASSLAGSTLNTEAFF,TGCGCCAGCAGCTTGGCTGGATCCACTTTGAACACTGAAGCTTTCTTT
13,.,TRBV29-1,.,TRBJ2-5,CSLGEGGGETQYF,TGCAGTTTAGGCGAGGGAGGGGGAGAGACCCAGTACTTC
14,few,TRBV12-3/TRBV12-4,TRBD1,TRBJ1-2,CASSLAGGSYGYTF,TGTGCCAGCAGCTTAGCAGGGGGATCCTATGGCTACACCTTC
15,many,TRBV4-3,.,TRBJ2-7,CASSQVRTLGNEQYF,TGCGCCAGCAGCCAAGTCCGGACACTGGGCAACGAGCAGTACTTC
16,.,TRBV11-2,TRBD1,TRBJ1-2,CASRTLRDREGYGYTF,TGTGCCAGCAGGACCCTCCGGGACAGGGAAGGCTATGGCTACACCTTC
13,many,TRBV25-1,.,TRBJ1-2,CASSESPGYGYTF,TGTGCCAGCAGTGAATCTCCCGGCTATGGCTACACCTTC
16,many,TRBV2,TRBD1,TRBJ1-2,CASSDGWDTGASGYTF,TGTGCCAGCAGTGACGGGTGGGACACAGGGGCCTCGGGCTACACCTTC